This TCR beta chain originates from a study of blood T cell repertoires in COVID-19. Study as a whole: Both acute and convalescent COVID-19 samples were obtained from the United States, Italy and Spain. T cells, B-cell-depleted T cells, or PBMCs supplied cDNA or gDNA.

Methods used by the authors: Amplification from reference gene primers served as the basis for estimated nucleated cell counts. Data came from immunoSEQ multiplex PCR; TCRdb stores just in-frame clones and leaves some out. That table furnishes V, J and clone size, whereas the DNA furnished D and trimming. The sample carries 90,000 to 120,000 clones, approximately 84% recorded once. The source of this sequence is a human donor in a cohort sampled during active COVID-19. Specimen: peripheral blood.

CDR3 in amino acids: CATSAGGTTAYNEQFF. Written as DNA, the CDR3 is TGTGCCACCAGCGCGGGCGGGACTACTGCCTACAATGAGCAGTTCTTC. The chain carries TRBV15 and TRBJ2-1; 7 nucleotides line up with TRBD2. This CDR3 region has 16 residues. V was pared by 5 bases and J by 2 bases, with 9 bases of the junction left unmatched. CDR1 LNHNV and CDR2 YYDKDF come from the germline V gene (reference sequence). Variable domain in full (rest from reference TRBV15 and TRBJ2-1): DAMVIQNPRYQVTQFGKPVTLSCSQTLNHNVMYWYQQKSSQAPKLLFHYYDKDFNNEADTPDNFQSRRPNTSFCFLDIRSPGLGDTAMYLCATSAGGTTAYNEQFFGPGTRLTVL.